This TCR beta chain was identified during a study of T cell changes during pregnancy in multiple sclerosis. This clone showed up just once. The CDR3 spans 15 residues. From germline, CDR1 is SGHRS and CDR2 YFSETQ. V shed 0 bases and J shed 3 bases, with 12 bases lying between them. Clones were read by immunoSEQ multiplex PCR, and TCRdb kept only the in-frame ones, dropping some. The sample records around 44,000 clones, 85% to 95% being singletons. The genes are TRBV5-1 and TRBJ1-1, with D possibly being TRBD1 (5 bases). This receptor was taken from a female donor with multiple sclerosis, enrolled in a pregnancy study. The sample was peripheral blood. DNA for the CDR3: TGCGCCAGCAGCTTGGGGACAAGCGAGTACACTGAAGCTTTCTTT. Protein product: CASSLGTSEYTEAFF.